These 15 T cell receptor beta chains were sequenced from one sample in a study of CD8 T cells in ankylosing spondylitis. TCRdb re-analysed the 5' RACE reads in MiXCR, keeping a single row per CDR3 protein. The sample records some 140,000 distinct CDR3 sequences, roughly 7.7% being singletons. Specimen: synovial fluid, either unsorted or a sorted T cell fraction (not recorded which). The receptors shown here come from a male donor with ankylosing spondylitis.

This clonotype was seen a few times. The V call is TRBV7-2, the J call TRBJ1-5; D unclear. CDR3 length: 14 amino acids. The germline V gene encodes CDR1 SGHTA and CDR2 FQGNSA. V was clipped by 2 bases and J by 7 bases, with 12 bases between them. The CDR3, as DNA: TGTGCCAGCAGCTTATATAAATCGGGGCAGCCCCAGCATTTT. Translated, it gives CASSLYKSGQPQHF.

This clonotype has at least ten counts. J is TRBJ2-7 and V is TRBV12-3 or TRBV12-4; possibly TRBD1 or TRBD2 for D (5 bases each). V shed 5 bases and J shed 5 bases, with 10 bases lying between them. The CDR3 contains 12 residues. The CDR3 nucleotides read TGTGCCAGCAGTCGGGACGTCAACGAGCAGTACTTC. It yields the protein CASSRDVNEQYF.

The chain employs TRBV29-1 and TRBJ2-1, with a tentative D call TRBD1 (5 bases). There are 14 residues in the CDR3. Germline V gives CDR1 SQVTM, CDR2 ANQGSEA. V shed 5 bases and J shed 6 bases, with 17 bases lying between them. The CDR3 sequence is CSVWGSLRSNEQFF. The CDR3 region has the DNA TGCAGCGTTTGGGGCTCCCTAAGGTCCAATGAGCAGTTCTTC.

This clonotype was recorded many times. The CDR3 DNA sequence: TGTGCCAGCAGCCAAGGCGGGACTACCTACGAGCAGTACTTC. It encodes CASSQGGTTYEQYF. V is TRBV4-2 and J is TRBJ2-7; 7 nucleotides line up with TRBD2. The CDR3 has 14 amino acids. V dropped 1 base and J dropped 2; count of bases not matched to a gene: 2. CDR1 LGHNA and CDR2 YNFKEQ come from the germline V gene.

This rearrangement joins TRBV18 to TRBJ2-6, with D hard to call. Per the germline V gene, CDR1 is KGHSH and CDR2 is LQKENI. This CDR3 has 13 residues. Trimming shortened V by 9 bases and J by 2 bases, and 8 bases separated the two germline ends. The CDR3, as DNA: TGTGCCAGTAAATCGCCTGGGGCCAACGTCCTGACTTTC. Protein: CASKSPGANVLTF.

The CDR3: CASRRSTIIYEQYF. For the CDR3, the DNA is TGTGCCAGCAGGCGAAGCACCATCATCTACGAGCAGTACTTC. V and J are TRBV6-1 and TRBJ2-7; unclear D gene. Trimming took 6 bases from V and 3 from J, leaving 15 bases between them. The CDR3 has 14 residues. The germline CDR1 and CDR2 sequences are MNHNS and SASEGT.

The sample holds many counts of this clonotype. The chain combines TRBV20-1 with TRBJ2-7; 7 bases map to TRBD1. The V and J ends lost 1 base and 3 bases, in that order; junction bases with no gene match: 9. Germline V gene lookup returns CDR1 DFQATT and CDR2 SNEGSKA (reference sequence). CDR3 length: 15 amino acids. The CDR3, as DNA: TGCAGTGCTAGAGTACCTCAGGGGGTGTACTACGAGCAGTACTTC. It is translated as CSARVPQGVYYEQYF.

This clonotype was counted ten times or more. The rearrangement joins TRBV7-6 to TRBJ2-1; 8 bases agree with TRBD2. Germline CDR1 SGHVS, CDR2 FNYEAQ. The CDR3 loop spans 15 amino acids. V shed 1 base and J 4 bases; nucleotides not matched to a gene: 3. The CDR3 sequence is CASSLDGRVYNEQFF. In DNA, the CDR3 is TGTGCCAGCAGCTTAGACGGGAGGGTATACAATGAGCAGTTCTTC. The full variable domain, completed using reference TRBV7-6 and TRBJ2-1, is GAGVSQSPRYKVTKRGQDVALRCDPISGHVSLYWYRQALGQGPEFLTYFNYEAQQDKSGLPNDRFSAERPEGSISTLTIQRTEQRDSAMYRCASSLDGRVYNEQFFGPGTRLTVL.

This clonotype appeared many times. The chain has TRBV28 and TRBJ2-6; a possible D gene is TRBD1 (6 bases). CDR1 MDHEN and CDR2 SYDVKM come from the germline V gene. The CDR3 totals 16 residues. The V end was cut by 5 bases, the J end by 2 bases, with 13 bases between. The CDR3 sequence is CASSALNRAGANVLTF. As DNA, the CDR3 is TGTGCCAGCAGTGCACTTAACAGGGCTGGGGCCAACGTCCTGACTTTC.

This clonotype has a handful of counts. This rearrangement joins TRBV20-1 to TRBJ2-3; 16 nucleotides agree with TRBD2. This CDR3 is 15 amino acids long. V trimming: 6 bases; J trimming: 4 bases; junction bases outside the gene matches: 4. The germline V gene has CDR1 DFQATT and CDR2 SNEGSKA (reference sequence). CDR3 sequence: CSARGTSGGADTQYF. The CDR3 DNA reads TGCAGTGCACGCGGGACTAGCGGGGGGGCAGATACGCAGTATTTT.

This clonotype was counted only a few times. CDR3 DNA sequence: TGTGCCAGCAGCCAAGGGCGCTACGAGCAGTACTTC. Its protein is CASSQGRYEQYF. The V call is TRBV7-2, the J call TRBJ2-7; D ambiguous. The CDR3 consists of 12 residues. CDR1 and CDR2 from the germline V gene are SGHTA and FQGNSA. V lost 5 bases and J 3 bases, leaving 8 bases between the germline ends. Together with reference TRBV7-2 and TRBJ2-7, the CDR3 gives the full variable domain: GAGVSQSPSNKVTEKGKDVELRCDPISGHTALYWYRQSLGQGLEFLIYFQGNSAPDKSGLPSDRFSAERTGGSVSTLTIQRTQQEDSAVYLCASSQGRYEQYFGPGTRLTVT.

The chain recombines TRBV28 with TRBJ1-2; D may be TRBD1 (6 bases). This CDR3 is 14 amino acids long. With 5 bases removed from V and 9 bases from J, the gap between germline ends came to 19 bases. From germline, CDR1 is MDHEN and CDR2 SYDVKM. In nucleotides, the CDR3 is TGTGCCAGCAGTCCAGGAGGGACAAGGCGGAGCTACACCTTC. It specifies CASSPGGTRRSYTF.

This clonotype was recorded at least ten times. The V and J genes are TRBV20-1 and TRBJ1-3; a possible D gene is TRBD1 (5 bases). V lost 1 base and J 0 bases, leaving 7 bases between the germline ends. The CDR3 contains 14 residues. Germline V gene data show CDR1 as DFQATT and CDR2 as SNEGSKA (reference sequence). CDR3 sequence reads: CSARAGGSGNTIYF. CDR3 DNA sequence: TGCAGTGCTAGAGCGGGGGGCTCTGGAAACACCATATATTTT.

This clonotype was seen more than once but under ten times. This chain uses TRBV5-6 with TRBJ1-2; D uncertain. Germline-derived CDR1 and CDR2 are SGHDT and YYEEEE. V lost 2 bases and J lost 0, with 11 bases in between. The CDR3 covers 15 residues. The CDR3 reads CASSFLTSANYGYTF. The CDR3 DNA reads as TGTGCCAGCAGCTTTTTGACATCGGCTAACTATGGCTACACCTTC.

This clonotype has a handful of counts. The genes are TRBV6-2 or TRBV6-3 and TRBJ2-7; the D is unclear. Trimming took off 4 bases at V and 4 bases at J, with 17 bases between the two ends. This CDR3 contains 15 residues. Germline CDR1 MNHEY, CDR2 SVGEGT. The CDR3 protein is CASSSFTKVVYEQYF. The CDR3 DNA reads TGTGCCAGCAGTTCCTTTACTAAGGTAGTTTACGAGCAGTACTTC.